These 7 T cell receptor beta chains share one sample of origin, sequenced in a study of T cell clones after liver transplantation. Some clones are missing from TCRdb's copy, which holds only in-frame ones; the method was immunoSEQ multiplex PCR. Of under 20,000 clones listed, 85% to 90% are singletons. Material: CD8+ T cells from blood, obtained about 46 months after liver transplant. The source is a human patient who received a liver transplant. A subset of T cells may come from the graft donor.

This rearrangement joins TRBV18 to TRBJ1-3; 9 bases agree with TRBD1. Germline loops: CDR1 KGHSH, CDR2 LQKENI. The CDR3 runs to 15 residues. V lost 6 bases and J lost 4; bases outside the gene matches: 7. CDR3 nucleotide sequence: TGTGCCAGCTCCCCCGGACAGGGGTCCGGAAACACCATATATTTT. Its protein product is CASSPGQGSGNTIYF.

This clone is labeled medium-sized. The chain employs TRBV5-6 and TRBJ2-7; no clear D. From germline, CDR1 is SGHDT and CDR2 YYEEEE. Trimming left V 4 bases short and J 0 bases short, with 8 bases between. The CDR3 consists of 13 residues. CDR3 region: CASSPPLSYEQYF. CDR3 in DNA: TGTGCCAGCAGCCCCCCCCTCTCCTACGAGCAGTACTTC.

This CDR3 reads CASSFRGSYSVHNEQFF. The CDR3 DNA reads TGTGCCAGCAGTTTTAGGGGGTCCTATAGTGTCCACAATGAGCAGTTCTTC. The rearrangement links TRBV28 to TRBJ2-1; perhaps TRBD1 as D (6 bases). The CDR3 length is 17 residues. V was trimmed by 3 bases and J by 5 bases, leaving 20 bases between them. Germline CDR1 is MDHEN and CDR2 is SYDVKM.

V is TRBV19 and J is TRBJ2-7; D is perhaps TRBD1 or TRBD2 (5 bases each). Trimming shortened V by 7 bases and J by 5 bases, and 15 bases separated the two germline ends. There are 13 residues in the CDR3. CDR1 and CDR2 (germline): LNHDA, SQIVND (reference sequence). The CDR3 spells CASTPGPHNEQYF. The CDR3 DNA reads TGTGCCAGTACCCCGGGACCCCATAACGAGCAGTACTTC. Full variable domain (missing parts from reference TRBV19 and TRBJ2-7): DGGITQSPKYLFRKEGQNVTLSCEQNLNHDAMYWYRQDPGQGLRLIYYSQIVNDFQKGDIAEGYSVSREKKESFPLTVTSAQKNPTAFYLCASTPGPHNEQYFGPGTRLTVT.

Notes on this clone: A read error is possible here, since a much larger clone lies one base away. Other nucleotide sequences from this sample produce the same CDR3. The chain carries TRBV27 and TRBJ2-3, with D unclear. Looked up from germline, CDR1 is MNHEY and CDR2 is SMNVEV (reference sequence). Trimming shortened V by 2 bases and J by 0 bases, and 15 bases separated the two germline ends. The CDR3 spans 17 residues. The CDR3 is CASSLLSVGPSTDTQYF. CDR3 nucleotide sequence: TGTGCCAGCAGTTTACTTTCGGTAGGGCCTAGCACAGATACGCAGTATTTT.

A note on this clone: Germline is not matched at one junction end, which may reflect a read error. The chain recombines TRBV13 with TRBJ2-7; possibly TRBD1 or TRBD2 for D (5 bases each). Looked up from germline, CDR1 is PRHDT and CDR2 is FYEKMQ (reference sequence). The CDR3 runs 12 residues. The CDR3 reads CASSQQGTHGLF. The CDR3 DNA sequence: TGTGCCAGCAGCCAACAAGGGACGCACGGACTCTTC.

With regard to this clone: A read error may account for a junction end that differs from germline. The J gene is TRBJ2-2, the V gene TRBV27, with D maybe TRBD1 (5 bases). Germline values: CDR1 MNHEY, CDR2 SMNVEV (reference sequence). The CDR3 spans 14 residues. DNA for the CDR3: TGTGCCAGTAGTTGGACACTGAACACCGGGGAGCTGTTTTTT. Translating gives CASSWTLNTGELFF.